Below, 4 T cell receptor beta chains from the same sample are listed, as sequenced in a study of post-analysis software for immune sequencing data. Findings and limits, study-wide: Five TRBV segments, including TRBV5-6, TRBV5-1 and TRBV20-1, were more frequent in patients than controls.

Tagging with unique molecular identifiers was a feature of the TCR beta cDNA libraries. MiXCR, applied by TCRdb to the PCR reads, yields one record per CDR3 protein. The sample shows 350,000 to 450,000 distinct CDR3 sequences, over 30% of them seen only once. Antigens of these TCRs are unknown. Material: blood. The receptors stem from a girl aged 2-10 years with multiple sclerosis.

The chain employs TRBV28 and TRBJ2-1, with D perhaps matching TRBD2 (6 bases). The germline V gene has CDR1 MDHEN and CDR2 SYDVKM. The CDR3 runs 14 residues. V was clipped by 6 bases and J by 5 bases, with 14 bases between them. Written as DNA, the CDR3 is TGTGCCAGCAGCCCCCTGACTAGGAACAATGAGCAGTTCTTC. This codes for CASSPLTRNNEQFF.

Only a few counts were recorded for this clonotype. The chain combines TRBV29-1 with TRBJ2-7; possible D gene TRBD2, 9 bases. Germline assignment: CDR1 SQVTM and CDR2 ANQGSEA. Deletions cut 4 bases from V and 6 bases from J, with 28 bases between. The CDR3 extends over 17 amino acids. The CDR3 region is CSVARQGAVAGGIEQYF. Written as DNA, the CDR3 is TGCAGCGTTGCTCGGCAGGGGGCCGTGGCGGGAGGGATCGAGCAGTACTTC.

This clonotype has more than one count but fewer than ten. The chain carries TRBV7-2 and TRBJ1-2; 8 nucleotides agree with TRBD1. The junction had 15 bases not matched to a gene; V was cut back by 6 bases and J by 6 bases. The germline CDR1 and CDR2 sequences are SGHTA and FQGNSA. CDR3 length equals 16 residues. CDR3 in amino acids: CASSPRRAGGVNGYTF. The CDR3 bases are TGTGCCAGCAGTCCCCGCCGGGCAGGGGGCGTAAATGGCTACACCTTC.

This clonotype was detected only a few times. The CDR3 here is CASSETGQGLQNEQYF. The CDR3 coding sequence is TGTGCCAGCAGTGAGACAGGACAGGGCCTTCAGAACGAGCAGTACTTC. The chain employs TRBV25-1 and TRBJ2-7; 8 bases fit TRBD1. Germline loops: CDR1 MGHDK, CDR2 SYGVNS. V lost 3 bases, J lost 5 bases, and 12 bases stayed unmatched. The CDR3 consists of 16 residues.